This T cell receptor (beta chain) appears in the sequencing data of a study of regulatory T cells in long-lasting Graves disease. Time point indicated: newly diagnosed GD, antithyroid drugs for less than 3 months. The TCR library was made from RNA extracted from PBMCs. The germline CDR1 and CDR2 sequences are MDHEN and SYDVKM. Trimming cost V 3 bases and J 7 bases, with 13 bases left between them. This CDR3 has 13 residues. The study's findings and limits: Persistent disease was characterized by preferential usage of TRBV28, TRBJ1-2 and TRBJ2-5.

CDR3-region Arm-PCR and iRepertoire HTBI primers produced the TCR beta libraries. TCRdb independently ran MiXCR on the multiplex PCR reads; one entry per CDR3 protein. The sample gives about 440,000 distinct CDR3 sequences, 16% of which show up once; 20% to 25% is in the top ten. This clonotype was detected many times. The antigen is unknown. This sample also belongs to another study, concerning T cells in Graves' hyperthyroidism and ophthalmopathy. As reported in that work: Using the HTBI primer set, a first-round RT-PCR was run on the TCR CDR3. The model identified upcoming ophthalmopathy a median roughly 6 months ahead of onset.

V and J are TRBV28 and TRBJ2-7, with D uncertain. The clonotype comes from a woman between 18 and 29 years old with Graves disease. The sample consisted of peripheral blood mononuclear cells (PBMCs), taken at new diagnosis, from a patient treated with antithyroid drugs. CDR3 sequence reads: CASSLWTLGEQYF. The CDR3 DNA sequence: TGTGCCAGCAGTTTGTGGACCCTTGGTGAGCAGTACTTC.